Below are 24 T cell receptor beta chains sequenced from a single sample in a study of blood T cell repertoires in COVID-19. The assay was immunoSEQ multiplex PCR, and TCRdb's table has in-frame clones only and misses some. Of approximately 200,000 clones listed, more than 75% were seen once; the top ten hold 1.9%. The specimen sequenced was peripheral blood. These receptors all stem from a man in his forties or fifties with active or convalescent COVID-19.

V usage is TRBV28 and J usage is TRBJ2-1; 7 nucleotides agree with TRBD1. There are 15 residues in the CDR3. Germline-derived CDR1 and CDR2 are MDHEN and SYDVKM. V gave up 4 bases and J gave up 0 bases; unmatched junction bases: 3. DNA for the CDR3: TGTGCCAGCAGTTCGGGACAGATCTCCTACAATGAGCAGTTCTTC. It translates to CASSSGQISYNEQFF. Looking up the rest from reference TRBV28 and TRBJ2-1 gives the full variable domain: DVKVTQSSRYLVKRTGEKVFLECVQDMDHENMFWYRQDPGLGLRLIYFSYDVKMKEKGDIPEGYSVSREKKERFSLILESASTNQTSMYLCASSSGQISYNEQFFGPGTRLTVL.

This clone appeared a single time. Other DNA sequences within the sample encode an identical CDR3. The chain carries TRBV19 and TRBJ1-5; D call uncertain. This CDR3 spans 15 amino acids. Per the germline V gene, CDR1 is LNHDA and CDR2 is SQIVND (reference sequence). V was shortened by 3 bases and J by 0 bases, with 9 bases between the two germline ends. Written as DNA, the CDR3 is TGTGCCAGTAGTATTTCGGAGTATAGCAATCAGCCCCAGCATTTT. It is translated as CASSISEYSNQPQHF.

The chain is built from TRBV5-1 and TRBJ2-1; 13 bases line up with TRBD2. J was trimmed by 3 bases and V by 5 bases; bases with no gene match: 8. Per germline, CDR1 SGHRS and CDR2 YFSETQ. CDR3 length: 17 amino acids. The CDR3 DNA sequence: TGCGCCAGCAGTTCCGAGGGACTAGCGGGGTTCTACAATGAGCAGTTCTTC. This gives the protein CASSSEGLAGFYNEQFF.

This chain joins TRBV12-3 or TRBV12-4 and TRBJ2-1, with D uncertain. The V gene lost 6 bases and the J gene lost 16 bases, with 16 bases spanning the gap. This CDR3 has 11 amino acids. In nucleotides, the CDR3 is TGTGCCAGCAGCCGAGAGTTCCAGCGATTCTTC. The encoded protein is CASSREFQRFF.

This chain joins TRBV6-4 and TRBJ2-1; TRBD2 agrees at 8 bases. The CDR3 totals 15 residues. The germline CDR1 and CDR2 sequences are MRHNA and SNTAGT. Losses at the gene ends were 1 base for V and 4 bases for J; bases not matched to a gene: 3. CDR3: CASSDLAGGYNEQFF. DNA of the CDR3: TGTGCCAGCAGTGACTTGGCGGGAGGTTACAATGAGCAGTTCTTC.

The gene calls are TRBV28 and TRBJ1-1; D remains ambiguous. Trimming cost V 5 bases and J 10 bases, with 26 bases left between them. The CDR3 is 16 residues long. CDR1 MDHEN and CDR2 SYDVKM come from the germline V gene. The CDR3: CASSPPGPTARAGAFF. DNA for the CDR3: TGTGCCAGCAGTCCCCCCGGACCGACCGCGAGGGCCGGAGCTTTCTTT.

This sequence joins TRBV2 and TRBJ1-4; D unclear. In germline, CDR1 is SNHLY, CDR2 FYNNEI. The V and J ends lost 6 bases and 5 bases respectively, with 4 bases between them. This CDR3 is 11 amino acids long. This chain's CDR3 is CASRLNEKLFF. In nucleotides, the CDR3 is TGTGCCAGCAGGCTAAATGAAAAACTGTTTTTT.

V gene TRBV27 combines with J gene TRBJ1-3; D unresolved. Trimming cost V 8 bases and J 0 bases, with 14 bases left between them. CDR1 and CDR2 from the germline V gene are MNHEY and SMNVEV (reference sequence). The CDR3 is 15 residues long. The CDR3 here is CASQRGASSGNTIYF. For the CDR3, the DNA is TGTGCCAGCCAGCGAGGCGCGAGCTCTGGAAACACCATATATTTT.

This chain joins TRBV9 and TRBJ2-3; D possibly corresponds to TRBD2 (6 bases). The CDR3 consists of 16 residues. Germline CDR1 is SGDLS and CDR2 is YYNGEE. V was trimmed by 1 base and J by 1 base, leaving 13 bases between them. The chain's CDR3 is CASSVNIGEGTDTQYF. In nucleotides, the CDR3 is TGTGCCAGCAGCGTAAATATAGGGGAGGGCACAGATACGCAGTATTTT. Together with reference TRBV9 and TRBJ2-3, the CDR3 gives the full variable domain: DSGVTQTPKHLITATGQRVTLRCSPRSGDLSVYWYQQSLDQGLQFLIQYYNGEERAKGNILERFSAQQFPDLHSELNLSSLELGDSALYFCASSVNIGEGTDTQYFGPGTRLTVL.

V gene TRBV19 combines with J gene TRBJ2-5; D remains unclear. Germline assignment: CDR1 LNHDA and CDR2 SQIVND (reference sequence). The CDR3 has 15 amino acids. The V end was cut by 0 bases, the J end by 1 base, with 9 bases between. Written as DNA, the CDR3 is TGTGCCAGTAGTATAGATCATCCGCGCCAAGAGACCCAGTACTTC. It encodes CASSIDHPRQETQYF.

The V call is TRBV2, the J call TRBJ1-2; no definite D call. This CDR3 is built from 14 residues. Germline CDR1 is SNHLY and CDR2 is FYNNEI. V gave up 2 bases and J gave up 4 bases, with 11 bases separating them. In DNA form, the CDR3 reads TGTGCCAGCAGTGAACAGGCTTCCTCCTATGGCTACACCTTC. Protein product: CASSEQASSYGYTF.

This clone was counted once. This chain joins TRBV27 and TRBJ1-2; 7 bases are shared with TRBD1. Per the germline V gene, CDR1 is MNHEY and CDR2 is SMNVEV (reference sequence). CDR3 length: 15 residues. Unmatched junction bases numbered 10, after V lost 4 bases and J lost 5 bases. CDR3 loop: CASSSLLDRFYGYTF. In DNA form, the CDR3 reads TGTGCCAGCAGTTCCCTCCTGGACAGGTTTTATGGCTACACCTTC.

The chain combines TRBV19 with TRBJ2-1; 10 positions agree with TRBD1. This CDR3 has 12 residues. J was trimmed by 11 bases and V by 10 bases; bases with no gene match: 8. CDR1 and CDR2 (germline): LNHDA, SQIVND (reference sequence). In DNA form, the CDR3 reads TGTGCCACCGAAGGACAGGGGGATCAGCAGTTCTTC. It specifies CATEGQGDQQFF.

For the CDR3, the DNA is TGTGCCAGCTCACCGGGGAGCGGGAGGACCTACGAGCAGTACTTC. Translated: CASSPGSGRTYEQYF. The V and J genes are TRBV18 and TRBJ2-7; 9 nucleotides align to TRBD2. This CDR3 has 15 amino acids. Unmatched junction bases numbered 5, after V lost 3 bases and J lost 2 bases. Germline lookup yields CDR1 KGHSH and CDR2 LQKENI.

V gene TRBV19 combines with J gene TRBJ2-3; D remains ambiguous. Germline-derived CDR1 and CDR2 are LNHDA and SQIVND (reference sequence). This CDR3 is 16 amino acids long. V was clipped by 5 bases and J by 5 bases, with 20 bases between them. The CDR3 DNA reads TGTGCCAGTAGTTTAACAGTAACCCCCCCCAGAGATACGCAGTATTTT. It specifies CASSLTVTPPRDTQYF.

V and J are TRBV20-1 and TRBJ1-1, with D perhaps matching TRBD1 (5 bases). CDR1 and CDR2 from the germline V gene are DFQATT and SNEGSKA (reference sequence). V gave up 7 bases and J gave up 6 bases, with 6 bases separating them. This CDR3 has 9 amino acids. In DNA form, the CDR3 reads TGCAGTGAGGGGCCTGAAGCTTTCTTT. This gives the protein CSEGPEAFF.

This clone is a singleton in its sample. V and J are TRBV3-1 (or the pseudogene TRBV3-2) and TRBJ2-1; no clear D. CDR1 is LGHDT, CDR2 YNNKEL, per germline (reference sequence). CDR3 length equals 17 residues. V was trimmed by 1 base and J by 0 bases, leaving 13 bases between them. The DNA for the CDR3 is TGTGCCAGCAGCCAAGTGGCGGATATATTCTCCTACAATGAGCAGTTCTTC. It translates to CASSQVADIFSYNEQFF.

The chain joins TRBV2 to TRBJ1-5; weak D call: TRBD1 (5 bases). Germline CDR1 and CDR2: SNHLY and FYNNEI. Trimming stripped 6 bases from V and 2 bases from J, with 11 bases between. The CDR3 runs to 14 residues. Written as DNA, the CDR3 is TGTGCCAGCAGCCGGGACTCTCGCAATCAGCCCCAGCATTTT. Its translation is CASSRDSRNQPQHF.

The V gene is TRBV7-3, the J gene TRBJ2-3; 10 nucleotides match TRBD2. The junction had 6 bases not matched to a gene; V was cut back by 3 bases and J by 0 bases. The CDR3 has 17 residues. In germline, CDR1 is SGHTA, CDR2 FQGTGA. DNA of the CDR3: TGTGCCAGCAGCTTGGGTCTAGCGGGGGCTAGCACAGATACGCAGTATTTT. Translated, it gives CASSLGLAGASTDTQYF.

This sequence joins TRBV3-1 (or the pseudogene TRBV3-2) and TRBJ1-2, with TRBD1 matching over 7 bases. Germline V gene lookup returns CDR1 LGHDT and CDR2 YNNKEL (reference sequence). Trimming at V came to 4 bases and at J to 7 bases, leaving 6 bases not matched to a gene. The CDR3 consists of 13 residues. CDR3 DNA: TGTGCCAGCAGCCGACAGGGATCTAGTGGCTACACCTTC. Its translation is CASSRQGSSGYTF.

This rearrangement joins TRBV24-1 to TRBJ2-1; TRBD2 matches at 12 bases. The CDR3 extends over 15 amino acids. V lost 3 bases, J lost 4 bases, and 0 bases stayed unmatched. The V gene's germline CDR1 is KGHDR and CDR2 SFDVKD. CDR3 nucleotides: TGTGCCACCAGTGATGGGACTAGCGGGTACAATGAGCAGTTCTTC. It specifies CATSDGTSGYNEQFF.

J is TRBJ2-7 and V is TRBV7-9; 8 nucleotides agree with TRBD1. The CDR3 length is 14 residues. With 1 base clipped from V and 7 bases from J, the junction kept 6 bases outside the gene matches. CDR1 and CDR2 (germline): SEHNR, FQNEAQ (reference sequence). CDR3 sequence (DNA): TGTGCCAGCAGCTTAGGACAGGGGCCAGAGGAGCAGTACTTC. Its protein product is CASSLGQGPEEQYF.

The V gene is TRBV7-2, the J gene TRBJ1-1; possible D gene TRBD1, 5 bases. The CDR3 covers 13 residues. V lost 1 base to trimming and J lost 4 bases, with 7 bases between them. Germline CDR1 is SGHTA and CDR2 is FQGNSA. The CDR3 DNA sequence: TGTGCCAGCAGCTTAGTAGGGGTCACTGAAGCTTTCTTT. Its protein product is CASSLVGVTEAFF.

The V call is TRBV19, the J call TRBJ2-7; 8 bases agree with TRBD1. This CDR3 is 15 amino acids long. V shed 3 bases and J 1 base; nucleotides not matched to a gene: 5. Germline V gene data show CDR1 as LNHDA and CDR2 as SQIVND (reference sequence). The CDR3 protein is CASSIGTGPSYEQYF. For the CDR3, the DNA is TGTGCCAGTAGTATCGGGACAGGTCCTTCCTACGAGCAGTACTTC.